This TCR beta chain emerged from a study of cytomegalovirus exposure and HLA in healthy donors. The PCR had 60 Vbeta and 13 Jbeta primers. Repertoires were generated with immunoSEQ multiplex PCR, while TCRdb's copy carries only in-frame clones and drops some. The table records some 88,000 clones, 60% to 80% of them present only once. Germline CDR1 SGHDT, CDR2 YYEEEE. V dropped 4 bases and J dropped 5; count of bases not matched to a gene: 5. This CDR3 has 13 amino acids. The chain links TRBV5-6 to TRBJ2-5; 7 bases match TRBD2. The origin of this receptor is a woman aged 30 to 39 in good health and CMV-seronegative. Sequenced sample: PBMCs. The DNA for the CDR3 is TGTGCCAGCAGCCTTGACGGGAGGGAGACCCAGTACTTC. Its protein product is CASSLDGRETQYF.